This T cell receptor beta chain was recovered during a study of metastatic and nonmetastatic thyroid tumors (dated by TCRdb to 2020 to 2021). Looking at the study overall: For patients with malignant and with benign thyroid disease, the researchers compared repertoires between peripheral blood samples and tumor or nodule tissue samples.

The study at large found these results: TCR beta diversity was reported as significantly higher in malignant tumors than in benign nodules, in both blood and tumor samples.

None of the patients had been given any treatment before thyroid surgery. Using T-cell receptor beta sequencing, the researchers looked back retrospectively at clinical samples from patients, gathered between about 2011 and 2019. In the case of this clone: Its antigen is not yet known. Base quality data are lacking; no much larger clone is found one base away.

Libraries came from PCR. The data were produced on an Illumina HiSeq 4000. High-throughput sequencing was used to profile the CDR3 region of the TCR beta-chain in every patient. The study's own analysis went as follows. CDR3 differences across clinicopathological groups were used to build a classifier for discriminating distant-metastatic papillary thyroid cancer patients. To measure repertoire diversity the researchers used the Shannon index, while the Morisita-Horn index served to gauge how similar the tumor and blood repertoires were. TCRdb itself trimmed the public reads at Q25 with fastp, ran MiXCR and retained productive beta chains. TCRdb, rather than the study authors, made the V and J calls. Recorded for this sample are about 33,000 clones; approximately 17% of them occurred a single time. The top ten clones comprise approximately 5% of the sample. The sample comprised blood. The source is a female donor with papillary thyroid cancer or a benign thyroid nodule (not recorded which). Some clones in this sample may be carry-over from other donors' samples.

The CDR3 protein sequence reads: CASTDGQPQHF. DNA sequence: TGTGCCAGCACTGATGGGCAGCCCCAGCATTTT. The rearrangement joined TRBV6-2 or TRBV6-3 to TRBJ1-5, with the D gene not confidently named. CDR1 MNHEY and CDR2 SVGEGT were looked up in the germline V gene. The CDR3 runs 11 residues from the cysteine to the phenylalanine. The retained sequence is limited to the CDR3, 33 bases, with the frame set at the first base. V loses 7 bases of germline sequence and J loses 7 bases, and the interval between the two ends is 8 bases.